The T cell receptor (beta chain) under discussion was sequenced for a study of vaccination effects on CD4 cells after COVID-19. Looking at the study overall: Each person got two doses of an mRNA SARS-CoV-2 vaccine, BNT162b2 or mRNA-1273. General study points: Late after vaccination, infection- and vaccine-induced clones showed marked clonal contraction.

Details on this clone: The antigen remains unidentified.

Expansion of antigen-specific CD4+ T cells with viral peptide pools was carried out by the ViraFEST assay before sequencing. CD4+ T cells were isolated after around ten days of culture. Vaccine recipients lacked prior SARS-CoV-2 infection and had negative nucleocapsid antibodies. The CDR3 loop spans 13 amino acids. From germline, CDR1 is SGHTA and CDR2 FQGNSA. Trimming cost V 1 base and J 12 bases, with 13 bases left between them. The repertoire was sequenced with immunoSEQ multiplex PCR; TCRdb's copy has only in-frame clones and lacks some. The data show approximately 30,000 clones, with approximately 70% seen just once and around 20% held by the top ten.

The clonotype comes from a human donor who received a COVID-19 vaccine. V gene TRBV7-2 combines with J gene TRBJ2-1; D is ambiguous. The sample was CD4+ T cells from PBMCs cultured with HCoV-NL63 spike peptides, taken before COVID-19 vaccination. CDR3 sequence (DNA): TGTGCCAGCAGCTTAGGGGCCCTCCTCGGGCAGTTCTTC. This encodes CASSLGALLGQFF. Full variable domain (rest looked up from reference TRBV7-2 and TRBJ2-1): GAGVSQSPSNKVTEKGKDVELRCDPISGHTALYWYRQSLGQGLEFLIYFQGNSAPDKSGLPSDRFSAERTGGSVSTLTIQRTQQEDSAVYLCASSLGALLGQFFGPGTRLTVL.